This is a list of T cell receptor beta chains from one sample in a study of T cell responses to AZD1222 COVID-19 vaccine. Measured with immunoSEQ multiplex PCR; TCRdb has only the in-frame clones, and not every one. The sample has around 110,000 clones, around 90% seen once. Sequences were derived from peripheral blood, sampled on day 0 of AZD1222 vaccination. Receptor source: an adult in good health. Each CDR3 is given with its conserved first and last residue. D genes are given only for firm matches. Only some rows state a clone size, as once, few, many or a class for expanded clones.

d_gene: NA; v_gene: TRBV9; abundance: NA; j_gene: TRBJ2-3; CDR3nt: TGTGCCAGCAGCGCTCCGACAGTGGGGACAACTAGCACAGATACGCAGTATTTT; CDR3aa: CASSAPTVGTTSTDTQYF
d_gene: TRBD1; v_gene: TRBV3-1/TRBV3-2; abundance: once; j_gene: TRBJ1-1; CDR3nt: TGTGCCAGCAGCCCCCTCAGGGGGTCTGGTGAAGCTTTCTTT; CDR3aa: CASSPLRGSGEAFF
d_gene: NA; v_gene: TRBV6-5; abundance: NA; j_gene: TRBJ1-3; CDR3nt: TGTGCCAGCAGAACGGACTTAAACGCGTTCAACACCATATATTTT; CDR3aa: CASRTDLNAFNTIYF
d_gene: TRBD1; v_gene: TRBV5-1; abundance: once; j_gene: TRBJ1-2; CDR3nt: TGCGCCAGCAGCGCCGGGACAGCGGAGTCTGGCTACACCTTC; CDR3aa: CASSAGTAESGYTF
d_gene: TRBD1; v_gene: TRBV15; abundance: NA; j_gene: TRBJ1-2; CDR3nt: TGTGCCACCAGCAGTGGCACAGGGGATGGCTACACCTTC; CDR3aa: CATSSGTGDGYTF
d_gene: NA; v_gene: TRBV7-2; abundance: NA; j_gene: TRBJ1-4; CDR3nt: TGTGCCAGCAGCCTAGACAGACTAGCAACTAATGAAAAACTGTTTTTT; CDR3aa: CASSLDRLATNEKLFF
d_gene: NA; v_gene: TRBV9; abundance: NA; j_gene: TRBJ1-6; CDR3nt: TGTGCCAGCAGCGCGACAGTGGGATCACCCCTCCACTTT; CDR3aa: CASSATVGSPLHF
d_gene: NA; v_gene: TRBV6-2/TRBV6-3; abundance: NA; j_gene: TRBJ1-5; CDR3nt: TGTGCCAGCAGTCGCCGGAGAATATCTAGCAATCAGCCCCAGCATTTT; CDR3aa: CASSRRRISSNQPQHF
d_gene: TRBD1; v_gene: TRBV12-5; abundance: NA; j_gene: TRBJ2-2; CDR3nt: TGTGCTAGTGGTCAGGGGGCGAACACCGGGGAGCTGTTTTTT; CDR3aa: CASGQGANTGELFF
d_gene: TRBD1; v_gene: TRBV7-2; abundance: NA; j_gene: TRBJ2-7; CDR3nt: TGTGCCAGCAGCTTAGCTAGGGGGCCCTACGAGCAGTACTTC; CDR3aa: CASSLARGPYEQYF
d_gene: NA; v_gene: TRBV6-6; abundance: NA; j_gene: TRBJ1-4; CDR3nt: TGTGCCAGCACCTCACTTGAAAAACTGTTTTTT; CDR3aa: CASTSLEKLFF
d_gene: NA; v_gene: TRBV5-4; abundance: NA; j_gene: TRBJ2-6; CDR3nt: TGTGCCAGCAGCAGGAGAGGGGCTGGGGCCAACGTCCTGACTTTC; CDR3aa: CASSRRGAGANVLTF
d_gene: TRBD1; v_gene: TRBV6-5; abundance: NA; j_gene: TRBJ1-1; CDR3nt: TGTGCCAGTAGGCGTGGGACAGGGAACACTGAAGCTTTCTTT; CDR3aa: CASRRGTGNTEAFF
d_gene: NA; v_gene: TRBV6-2/TRBV6-3; abundance: NA; j_gene: TRBJ2-5; CDR3nt: TGTGCCAGCAGTTACGAGGAGACCCAGTACTTC; CDR3aa: CASSYEETQYF
d_gene: NA; v_gene: TRBV7-9; abundance: NA; j_gene: TRBJ2-3; CDR3nt: TGTGCCAGCAGCCCTGGGGCAGATACGCAGTATTTT; CDR3aa: CASSPGADTQYF
d_gene: NA; v_gene: TRBV30; abundance: NA; j_gene: TRBJ1-1; CDR3nt: TGTGCCTGGAGGGACAGTGCTGAAGCTTTCTTT; CDR3aa: CAWRDSAEAFF
d_gene: NA; v_gene: TRBV5-1; abundance: NA; j_gene: TRBJ2-7; CDR3nt: TGCGCCAGCAGCTTGGTGGCCGGGGGCTCCTACGAGCAGTACTTC; CDR3aa: CASSLVAGGSYEQYF
d_gene: TRBD1; v_gene: TRBV7-9; abundance: NA; j_gene: TRBJ2-7; CDR3nt: TGTGCCAGCAGCGTACAGGGGATCAGCTCCTACGAGCAGTACTTC; CDR3aa: CASSVQGISSYEQYF
d_gene: NA; v_gene: TRBV7-2; abundance: NA; j_gene: TRBJ1-3; CDR3nt: TGTGCCAGCAGCTTAGGTGGGGCTGGAAACACCATATATTTT; CDR3aa: CASSLGGAGNTIYF
d_gene: TRBD1; v_gene: TRBV2; abundance: NA; j_gene: TRBJ2-2; CDR3nt: TGTGCCAGCTCGACAGGGGGTCGAACCGGGGAGCTGTTTTTT; CDR3aa: CASSTGGRTGELFF
d_gene: TRBD2; v_gene: TRBV5-5; abundance: NA; j_gene: TRBJ2-7; CDR3nt: TGTGCCAGCAGTTTCGGGACTATCGCCCGCGAGCAGTACTTC; CDR3aa: CASSFGTIAREQYF
d_gene: NA; v_gene: TRBV5-1; abundance: NA; j_gene: TRBJ1-1; CDR3nt: TGCGCCAGCAGCCCTCAGGGGCAGGAGGGCACTGAAGCTTTCTTT; CDR3aa: CASSPQGQEGTEAFF
d_gene: TRBD1; v_gene: TRBV7-6; abundance: NA; j_gene: TRBJ2-7; CDR3nt: TGTGCCAGCAGCTTCGGACAGGGGGCCTCCTACGAGCAGTACTTC; CDR3aa: CASSFGQGASYEQYF
d_gene: NA; v_gene: TRBV7-2; abundance: NA; j_gene: TRBJ2-7; CDR3nt: TGTGCCAGCAGCTTAGCGCACTGGGACCGAGCTGGGGAGCAGTACTTC; CDR3aa: CASSLAHWDRAGEQYF
d_gene: NA; v_gene: TRBV9; abundance: NA; j_gene: TRBJ2-7; CDR3nt: TGTGCCAGCAGCGTAAGTTTTGGGCAGGGTCCCTACGAGCAGTACTTC; CDR3aa: CASSVSFGQGPYEQYF
d_gene: NA; v_gene: TRBV4-3; abundance: NA; j_gene: TRBJ2-2; CDR3nt: TGCGCCAGCAGCCAAGAGCCTCAAGGCAGGGTGACGGCCGGGGAGCTGTTTTTT; CDR3aa: CASSQEPQGRVTAGELFF
d_gene: TRBD2; v_gene: TRBV27; abundance: few; j_gene: TRBJ2-1; CDR3nt: TGTGCCAGCAGCCCACTAGCGGGGGGGCCCTTGGCTGAGCAGTTCTTC; CDR3aa: CASSPLAGGPLAEQFF
d_gene: NA; v_gene: TRBV6-2/TRBV6-3; abundance: NA; j_gene: TRBJ2-5; CDR3nt: TGTGCCAGCAGTTACAGAACGGGGCGGCTAGGGGAGACCCAGTACTTC; CDR3aa: CASSYRTGRLGETQYF
d_gene: TRBD1; v_gene: TRBV18; abundance: NA; j_gene: TRBJ1-2; CDR3nt: TGTGCCAGCTCAAACACAGGGGGAGGTACCAATGGCTACACCTTC; CDR3aa: CASSNTGGGTNGYTF
d_gene: TRBD1; v_gene: TRBV5-6; abundance: NA; j_gene: TRBJ2-1; CDR3nt: TGTGCCAGCAGCTCACGTGGGACAGGGGGCTACAATGAGCAGTTCTTC; CDR3aa: CASSSRGTGGYNEQFF
d_gene: TRBD1; v_gene: TRBV19; abundance: NA; j_gene: TRBJ1-5; CDR3nt: TGTGCCAGTAGTACGGGACAGGACAATCAGCCCCAGCATTTT; CDR3aa: CASSTGQDNQPQHF
d_gene: NA; v_gene: TRBV29-1; abundance: NA; j_gene: TRBJ1-2; CDR3nt: TGCAGCGTTGAAAGCGACAGCAACTATGGCTACACCTTC; CDR3aa: CSVESDSNYGYTF
d_gene: TRBD2; v_gene: TRBV3-1/TRBV3-2; abundance: NA; j_gene: TRBJ2-2; CDR3nt: TGTGCCAGCAGCCAAGGTGTAGCGGGGGGACGCGGGGAGCTGTTTTTT; CDR3aa: CASSQGVAGGRGELFF